The 32 T cell receptor beta chains given below trace back to one sample, sequenced in a study of cytomegalovirus exposure and HLA in healthy donors. The PCR was carried out with 60 Vbeta primers and 13 Jbeta primers. Measured with immunoSEQ multiplex PCR; TCRdb has only the in-frame clones, and not every one. The profile covers approximately 220,000 clones, with less than 85% appearing a single time and under 0.8% taken by the ten largest. The specimen sequenced was PBMCs. The origin of the receptors is a man in his late teens or twenties in good health and CMV-seronegative.

This chain uses TRBV5-6 with TRBJ2-1, with a possible D match to TRBD2 (6 bases). Germline-derived CDR1 and CDR2 are SGHDT and YYEEEE. The CDR3 extends over 14 amino acids. V lost 4 bases, J lost 0 bases, and 8 bases lay in between. CDR3 nucleotides: TGTGCCAGCAGCGGCGGGGACTCCTACAATGAGCAGTTCTTC. This encodes CASSGGDSYNEQFF.

Comment on this clone: It is unclear where the CDR3 begins or ends on the DNA, so no DNA is shown, and the CDR3 is as TCRdb lists it. This chain links TRBV6-1 with TRBJ1-5. Germline V gene lookup returns CDR1 MNHNS and CDR2 SASEGT. The CDR3 length is 14 residues, termini included. This CDR3 reads CASSTSGGTQPQHF.

The chain employs TRBV7-9 and TRBJ2-1, with unresolved D. V lost 3 bases, J lost 1 base, and 10 bases lay in between. Germline V gene lookup returns CDR1 SEHNR and CDR2 FQNEAQ (reference sequence). This CDR3 comprises 15 residues. The CDR3 sequence is CASSFTQTSYNEQFF. In DNA, the CDR3 is TGTGCCAGCAGCTTCACACAAACATCCTACAATGAGCAGTTCTTC. Looking up the rest from reference TRBV7-9 and TRBJ2-1 gives the full variable domain: DTGVSQNPRHKITKRGQNVTFRCDPISEHNRLYWYRQTLGQGPEFLTYFQNEAQLEKSRLLSDRFSAERPKGSFSTLEIQRTEQGDSAMYLCASSFTQTSYNEQFFGPGTRLTVL.

A single count supports this clone. This chain uses TRBV4-1 with TRBJ2-6; D not certain. The V end was cut by 0 bases, the J end by 4 bases, with 13 bases between. Germline assignment: CDR1 MGHRA and CDR2 YSYEKL. The CDR3 spans 17 residues. The chain's CDR3 is CASSQDGWSTGANVLTF. The DNA for the CDR3 is TGCGCCAGCAGCCAAGACGGGTGGAGTACCGGGGCCAACGTCCTGACTTTC.

The chain has TRBV30 and TRBJ2-7; the match to TRBD1 covers 10 bases. The J segment lost 4 bases and the V segment lost 7 bases, leaving 7 bases of the junction unmatched. The V gene's germline CDR1 is GTSNPN and CDR2 SVGIG (reference sequence). This CDR3 comprises 13 residues. As DNA, the CDR3 is TGTGCCTCTACCCGGGACAGGGGATACGAGCAGTACTTC. It codes for CASTRDRGYEQYF.

This clone was detected only a few times. This chain uses TRBV6-5 with TRBJ1-5; TRBD1 matches 7 bases. CDR1 and CDR2 (germline): MNHEY, SVGAGI. This CDR3 spans 13 amino acids. The junction had 4 bases not matched to a gene; V was cut back by 5 bases and J by 6 bases. CDR3 coding DNA: TGTGCCAGCAGTGCGACAGGGAGTCAGCCCCAGCATTTT. Protein: CASSATGSQPQHF.

The chain recombines TRBV9 with TRBJ1-1; D is uncertain. CDR3 length equals 14 residues. Germline CDR1 is SGDLS and CDR2 is YYNGEE. V lost 3 bases, J lost 5 bases, and 14 bases lay in between. CDR3 sequence: CASSALSRETEAFF. The CDR3, as DNA: TGTGCCAGCAGCGCCTTGTCCCGGGAGACTGAAGCTTTCTTT.

The chain has TRBV30 and TRBJ1-6; D remains ambiguous. The germline CDR1 and CDR2 sequences are GTSNPN and SVGIG (reference sequence). The CDR3 runs 13 residues. V was cut by 8 bases and J by 0 bases, with 8 bases left in between. CDR3 sequence: CALSRSYNSPLHF. The CDR3 region has the DNA TGTGCCCTTAGCCGCTCCTATAATTCACCCCTCCACTTT. The variable domain in full, with the rest retrieved from reference TRBV30 and TRBJ1-6, is SQTIHQWPATLVQPVGSPLSLECTVEGTSNPNLYWYRQAAGRGLQLLFYSVGIGQISSEVPQNLSASRPQDRQFILSSKKLLLSDSGFYLCALSRSYNSPLHFGNGTRLTVT.

The rearrangement links TRBV6-1 to TRBJ1-3; D remains ambiguous. This CDR3 has 13 amino acids. Germline loops: CDR1 MNHNS, CDR2 SASEGT. The V gene lost 7 bases and the J gene lost 0 bases, with 7 bases spanning the gap. The CDR3, as DNA: TGTGCCAGCACTCAGAACTCTGGAAACACCATATATTTT. Its protein product is CASTQNSGNTIYF.

The chain has TRBV27 and TRBJ2-1; 7 nucleotides line up with TRBD2. CDR1 and CDR2 from the germline V gene are MNHEY and SMNVEV (reference sequence). The CDR3 is made up of 15 amino acids. The ends lost 2 bases at V and 4 bases at J; junction bases unmatched: 5. Here the CDR3 DNA reads TGTGCCAGCAGTTTAAGGGCTAGCGGATACAATGAGCAGTTCTTC. Amino acids: CASSLRASGYNEQFF.

V is TRBV5-1 and J is TRBJ1-1; perhaps TRBD1 as D (5 bases). Germline values: CDR1 SGHRS, CDR2 YFSETQ. This CDR3 is built from 13 residues. Trimming took off 2 bases at V and 5 bases at J, with 10 bases between the two ends. The CDR3 coding sequence is TGCGCCAGCAGCTTTCAGGGTAGTACTGAAGCTTTCTTT. It yields the protein CASSFQGSTEAFF.

This chain links TRBV15 with TRBJ1-6, with 8 bases aligning to TRBD1. CDR3 length equals 15 residues. V was clipped by 0 bases and J by 8 bases; unmatched bases: 3. Per the germline V gene, CDR1 is LNHNV and CDR2 is YYDKDF (reference sequence). The CDR3 reads CATSREDRVHSPLHF. The DNA for the CDR3 is TGTGCCACCAGCAGAGAGGACAGGGTCCATTCACCCCTCCACTTT.

The gene calls are TRBV29-1 and TRBJ2-1, with 9 bases matching TRBD1. Germline V gene sequence: CDR1 SQVTM, CDR2 ANQGSEA. The CDR3 has 14 amino acids. V dropped 0 bases and J dropped 3; count of bases not matched to a gene: 0. The CDR3 here is CSVEETGGYNEQFF. The CDR3 DNA is TGCAGCGTTGAAGAGACAGGGGGCTACAATGAGCAGTTCTTC.

Details on this clone: The conserved phenylalanine or tryptophan is not found at the CDR3 terminus, so this likely reflects a read error. The rearrangement uses TRBV4-1 and TRBJ2-7; TRBD2 matches 7 bases. The CDR3 consists of 15 residues. CDR1 and CDR2 from the germline V gene are MGHRA and YSYEKL. Germline trimming cut 0 bases from V and 3 bases from J; bases unmatched to any gene: 5. The CDR3 nucleotides are TGCGCCAGCAGCCAAGATCGTGCGGGAGTCTACGAGCAGTACCTC. It codes for CASSQDRAGVYEQYL.

A word on this clone: This CDR3 fails to terminate in the conserved phenylalanine or tryptophan, so it likely reflects a read error. No DNA is shown, since the ends of the CDR3 on it are uncertain; the CDR3 is the one TCRdb lists. The CDR3 region is CASSSNSRQGHY. The rearrangement uses TRBV28 and TRBJ1-2; TRBD1, the D gene given by the table, was not confirmed from the DNA. Germline assignment: CDR1 MDHEN and CDR2 SYDVKM. The CDR3 is 12 amino acids long, termini counted.

V and J are TRBV21-1 and TRBJ1-2; no DNA check was done on the table's D call, TRBD1. TRBV21-1 is given as a pseudogene. CDR3 length equals 15 residues. In nucleotides, the CDR3 is TGTGCCAGCAGCGCTCGACCTGGACAAGACTATGGCTACACCTTC. Protein: CASSARPGQDYGYTF.

As to this clone: The same CDR3 also results from other DNA sequences found in this sample. The chain links TRBV9 to TRBJ1-2, with 7 bases identical to TRBD1. This CDR3 contains 12 residues. CDR1 and CDR2 (germline): SGDLS, YYNGEE. J lost 7 bases, V lost 0 bases, and 0 bases had no gene match. The CDR3 reads CASSVGQGGYTF. The CDR3 DNA reads TGTGCCAGCAGCGTAGGACAGGGTGGCTACACCTTC.

This clone was recorded only once. The genes are TRBV2 and TRBJ1-5; 8 bases map to TRBD1. Per the germline V gene, CDR1 is SNHLY and CDR2 is FYNNEI. V lost 8 bases to trimming and J lost 4 bases; unmatched junction nucleotides: 1. The CDR3 has 12 amino acids. The CDR3 spells CASQGANQPQHF. As DNA, the CDR3 is TGTGCCAGCCAGGGGGCTAATCAGCCCCAGCATTTT. Full variable domain (rest looked up from reference TRBV2 and TRBJ1-5): EPEVTQTPSHQVTQMGQEVILRCVPISNHLYFYWYRQILGQKVEFLVSFYNNEISEKSEIFDDQFSVERPDGSNFTLKIRSTKLEDSAMYFCASQGANQPQHFGDGTRLSIL.

The sample holds one count of this clone. The rearrangement uses TRBV27 and TRBJ1-4; D gene ambiguous. The germline gives CDR1 MNHEY, CDR2 SMNVEV (reference sequence). The V and J ends lost 5 bases and 2 bases respectively, with 9 bases between them. CDR3 size: 14 residues. The CDR3 DNA follows: TGTGCCAGCAGTGAGGGTCGCACTAATGAAAAACTGTTTTTT. It translates to CASSEGRTNEKLFF.

CDR3 sequence: CASSRTGTYEQYF. In nucleotides, the CDR3 is TGTGCCAGCAGCCGGACAGGGACCTACGAGCAGTACTTC. The J gene is TRBJ2-7, the V gene TRBV9; TRBD1 matches 8 bases. Losses at the gene ends were 4 bases for V and 2 bases for J; bases not matched to a gene: 2. This CDR3 is built from 13 residues. The V gene's germline CDR1 is SGDLS and CDR2 YYNGEE.

V is TRBV4-1 and J is TRBJ2-2; 11 bases agree with TRBD2. CDR1 MGHRA and CDR2 YSYEKL come from the germline V gene. CDR3 length: 19 amino acids. The ends lost 3 bases at V and 3 bases at J; junction bases unmatched: 12. The CDR3 DNA reads TGCGCCAGCAGCCAGGTGGTAACGACTAGCGGGACACACACCGGGGAGCTGTTTTTT. This gives the protein CASSQVVTTSGTHTGELFF.

CDR3 loop: CASSSGTSGTDFQYF. The DNA for the CDR3 is TGCGCCAGCAGCTCGGGGACTAGCGGGACCGATTTTCAGTACTTC. J is TRBJ2-5 and V is TRBV5-1, with 13 bases matching TRBD2. CDR1 SGHRS and CDR2 YFSETQ come from the germline V gene. This CDR3 contains 15 residues. V was pared by 3 bases and J by 11 bases, with 10 bases of the junction left unmatched. Variable domain in full (rest from reference TRBV5-1 and TRBJ2-5): KAGVTQTPRYLIKTRGQQVTLSCSPISGHRSVSWYQQTPGQGLQFLFEYFSETQRNKGNFPGRFSGRQFSNSRSEMNVSTLELGDSALYLCASSSGTSGTDFQYFGPGTRLLVL.

This chain joins TRBV5-1 and TRBJ2-1, with TRBD1 identical over 7 bases. The CDR3 length is 14 residues. Germline-derived CDR1 and CDR2 are SGHRS and YFSETQ. V shed 2 bases, J shed 4 bases, and the junction held 3 bases outside the gene matches. The CDR3 sequence is CASSFQGEYNEQFF. CDR3 in DNA: TGCGCCAGCAGCTTCCAGGGGGAGTACAATGAGCAGTTCTTC.

The chain carries TRBV30 and TRBJ1-1, with D unclear. This CDR3 contains 13 residues. The V gene's germline CDR1 is GTSNPN and CDR2 SVGIG (reference sequence). V was cut by 5 bases and J by 1 base, with 11 bases left in between. The CDR3 DNA is TGTGCCTGGCGGACTATAAGGAACACTGAAGCTTTCTTT. It is translated as CAWRTIRNTEAFF.

J is TRBJ2-7 and V is TRBV29-1; the D gene is possibly TRBD2 (5 bases). Trimming removed 5 bases at V and 4 bases at J, with 9 bases between. Germline CDR1 SQVTM, CDR2 ANQGSEA. There are 11 residues in the CDR3. CDR3 residues: CSVRGPYEQYF. CDR3 nucleotides: TGCAGCGTTAGAGGGCCGTACGAGCAGTACTTC.

This clone was seen a handful of times. The V call is TRBV5-1, the J call TRBJ2-1; TRBD2 matches at 7 bases. V trimming: 0 bases; J trimming: 11 bases; junction bases outside the gene matches: 5. This CDR3 is 13 amino acids long. CDR1 is SGHRS and CDR2 is YFSETQ in the germline V gene. CDR3 nucleotide sequence: TGCGCCAGCAGCTTGGTGTCTAGCGGACAGCAGTTCTTC. It encodes CASSLVSSGQQFF.

This clone was detected only a few times. The chain employs TRBV5-4 and TRBJ1-2, with a tentative D call TRBD1 (6 bases). The CDR3 is made up of 14 amino acids. Per the germline V gene, CDR1 is SGHNT and CDR2 is YYREEE (reference sequence). V was trimmed by 0 bases and J by 2 bases, leaving 8 bases between them. The CDR3 loop reads CASSLDRENYGYTF. Written as DNA, the CDR3 is TGTGCCAGCAGCTTGGACAGGGAAAACTATGGCTACACCTTC.

V is TRBV5-4 and J is TRBJ2-5, with D tentatively TRBD2 (6 bases). The J call is uncertain, as TRBJ2-7 better fits the DNA end. Germline V lookup: CDR1 SGHNT, CDR2 YYREEE (reference sequence). The CDR3 has 14 amino acids. CDR3 sequence (DNA): TGTGCCAGCAGCTTCGAACTAGCTTTCAACGAGCAGTACTTC. Amino acids: CASSFELAFNEQYF.

In nucleotides, the CDR3 is TGTGCCAGCAGTTTATACGCTAACAATGAGCAGTTCTTC. Protein: CASSLYANNEQFF. This chain uses TRBV27 with TRBJ2-1; no definite D call. Germline CDR1 and CDR2: MNHEY and SMNVEV (reference sequence). Trimming took 1 base from V and 5 from J, leaving 6 bases between them. This CDR3 contains 13 residues.

The chain combines TRBV9 with TRBJ1-2, with 7 bases fitting TRBD1. The V and J ends lost 0 bases and 7 bases, in that order; junction bases with no gene match: 9. Germline-derived CDR1 and CDR2 are SGDLS and YYNGEE. This CDR3 region has 15 residues. The CDR3 bases are TGTGCCAGCAGCGTAGAACCCCAGGGGGTTCTTGGCTACACCTTC. Translating it yields CASSVEPQGVLGYTF.

The chain is built from TRBV27 and TRBJ1-2; maybe TRBD1 (6 bases). This CDR3 spans 15 amino acids. Germline V lookup: CDR1 MNHEY, CDR2 SMNVEV (reference sequence). Trimming pared 8 bases from V and 0 bases from J, leaving 16 bases between. The CDR3 region is CASGAQGRPNYGYTF. Here the CDR3 DNA reads TGTGCCAGCGGGGCCCAGGGGAGACCTAACTATGGCTACACCTTC.

The chain is built from TRBV6-1 and TRBJ1-5, with 9 bases lining up with TRBD1. Germline-derived CDR1 and CDR2 are MNHNS and SASEGT. The CDR3 consists of 19 residues. Trimming removed 2 bases from V and 0 bases from J; junction bases left unmatched: 11. CDR3 loop: CASSEFAGTGYNSNQPQHF. The CDR3, as DNA: TGTGCCAGCAGTGAATTCGCCGGGACAGGGTACAATAGCAATCAGCCCCAGCATTTT.